This T cell receptor beta chain came from a study of shared clonotypes between healthy human individuals. This table comes from immunoSEQ multiplex PCR, and its TCRdb copy is limited to in-frame clones, with some not included. The profile shows fewer than 800,000 clones, around 90% of them singletons. It was CD45RO-negative cells, positively selected for CCR7, that made up naive CD8 cells, with terminally differentiated effector memory CD45RA+ cells excluded. The germline gives CDR1 MNHNS, CDR2 SASEGT. The CDR3 spans 11 residues. V was trimmed by 8 bases and J by 4 bases, leaving 9 bases between them.

V and J are TRBV6-1 and TRBJ2-7; D is ambiguous. The TCR sequence derives from a man between 25 and 39 years old in good health. Input material: naive CD8+ T cells sorted from blood. The CDR3 nucleotides read TGTGCCAGCTTCGAGGTGTACGAGCAGTACTTC. It specifies CASFEVYEQYF.